This entry is about one T cell receptor (beta chain). V dropped 3 bases and J dropped 3 bases, with 12 bases sitting between them. From germline, CDR1 is DFQATT and CDR2 SNEGSKA (reference sequence). This CDR3 spans 13 amino acids. TCRdb redid the calling of the RT-PCR reads with MiXCR, one entry per CDR3 protein. The sample contains about 800,000 distinct CDR3 sequences, 21% of which appear only once. These data belong to a study of response to subunit inactivated influenza vaccine. The chain joins TRBV20-1 to TRBJ2-7; D possibly corresponds to TRBD2 (5 bases). This receptor was obtained from a man between 50 and 59 years old who received an inactivated influenza vaccine. The source material was PBMCs from blood, sampled 4 to 6 days after vaccination. The CDR3 bases are TGCAGTGCTAGCGGAGCGGTGGACTACGAGCAGTACTTC. The encoded protein is CSASGAVDYEQYF.